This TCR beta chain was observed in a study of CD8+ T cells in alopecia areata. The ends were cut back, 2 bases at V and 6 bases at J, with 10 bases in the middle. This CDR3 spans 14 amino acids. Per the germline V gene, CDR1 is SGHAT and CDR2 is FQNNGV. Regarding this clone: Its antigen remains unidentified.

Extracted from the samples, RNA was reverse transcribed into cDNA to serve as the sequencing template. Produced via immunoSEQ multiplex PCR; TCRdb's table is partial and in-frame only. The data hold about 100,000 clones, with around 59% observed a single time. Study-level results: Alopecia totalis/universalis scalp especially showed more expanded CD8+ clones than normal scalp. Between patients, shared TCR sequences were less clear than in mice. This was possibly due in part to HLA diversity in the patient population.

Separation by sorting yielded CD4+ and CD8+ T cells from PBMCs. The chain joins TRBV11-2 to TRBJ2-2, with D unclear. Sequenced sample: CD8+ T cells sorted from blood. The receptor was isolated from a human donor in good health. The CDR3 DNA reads TGTGCCAGCAGCTTATATTTAGGTTCCGGGGAGCTGTTTTTT. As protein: CASSLYLGSGELFF.